These 17 T cell receptor beta chains originate from one sample sequenced in a study of blood T cell repertoires in COVID-19. Sequencing was performed with immunoSEQ multiplex PCR; in TCRdb, only in-frame clones are kept and a portion is missing. The sample carries fewer than 200,000 clones, over 80% recorded once. The specimen sequenced was peripheral blood. The receptors come from a woman older than 75 with active or convalescent COVID-19.

The chain has TRBV7-8 and TRBJ1-5, with 7 bases fitting TRBD1. Per the germline V gene, CDR1 is SGHVS and CDR2 is FQNEAQ. Trimming at V came to 2 bases and at J to 7 bases, leaving 5 bases not matched to a gene. There are 14 residues in the CDR3. The CDR3 region has the DNA TGTGCCAGCAGCTTAAGGCAGGGACAGCAGCCCCAGCATTTT. Translated: CASSLRQGQQPQHF.

This sequence joins TRBV19 and TRBJ1-3; D unclear. V gave up 4 bases and J gave up 0 bases, with 19 bases separating them. The length of the CDR3 is 18 residues. CDR1 LNHDA and CDR2 SQIVND come from the germline V gene (reference sequence). The CDR3 loop reads CASSKSRLSSNSGNTIYF. The CDR3 coding sequence is TGTGCCAGTAGTAAGAGCAGGCTATCGTCAAACTCTGGAAACACCATATATTTT.

This chain uses TRBV7-3 with TRBJ2-1; no definite D call. This CDR3 spans 13 amino acids. Germline-derived CDR1 and CDR2 are SGHTA and FQGTGA. The germline V and J ends were trimmed by 3 bases and 5 bases, with 8 bases remaining between them. The chain's CDR3 is CASSLAVNNEQFF. DNA for the CDR3: TGTGCCAGCAGCTTGGCGGTCAACAATGAGCAGTTCTTC. Complete variable domain (other parts from reference TRBV7-3 and TRBJ2-1): GAGVSQTPSNKVTEKGKYVELRCDPISGHTALYWYRQSLGQGPEFLIYFQGTGAADDSGLPNDRFFAVRPEGSVSTLKIQRTERGDSAVYLCASSLAVNNEQFFGPGTRLTVL.

The chain joins TRBV2 to TRBJ2-1; tentative D call: TRBD1 (6 bases). Per the germline V gene, CDR1 is SNHLY and CDR2 is FYNNEI. This CDR3 region has 14 residues. Trimming took 7 bases from V and 4 from J, leaving 14 bases between them. CDR3 nucleotides: TGTGCCAGCAATGGACAGTCATCGTACAATGAGCAGTTCTTC. As protein: CASNGQSSYNEQFF.

This clone came up once. The CDR3 loop reads CASSQDGNYGYTF. DNA of the CDR3: TGTGCCAGCAGCCAAGACGGGAACTATGGCTACACCTTC. The chain links TRBV5-4 to TRBJ1-2; D gene uncertain. V was clipped by 4 bases and J by 2 bases, with 9 bases between them. CDR3 size: 13 residues. Germline lookup yields CDR1 SGHNT and CDR2 YYREEE (reference sequence).

As for this clone: The sample has other DNA sequences that encode this CDR3 too. The genes are TRBV6-2 or TRBV6-3 and TRBJ1-5; 8 nucleotides align to TRBD1. Per the germline V gene, CDR1 is MNHEY and CDR2 is SVGEGT. CDR3 length: 14 amino acids. Unmatched junction bases numbered 2, after V lost 5 bases and J lost 2 bases. The CDR3 bases are TGTGCCAGCAGTCCGACAGGGGGCAATCAGCCCCAGCATTTT. It is translated as CASSPTGGNQPQHF.

This clone was found a few times. This chain connects TRBV3-1 (or the pseudogene TRBV3-2) to TRBJ1-2; TRBD1 agrees at 9 bases. This CDR3 region has 15 residues. V trimming: 0 bases; J trimming: 7 bases; junction bases outside the gene matches: 6. Germline loops: CDR1 LGHDT, CDR2 YNNKEL (reference sequence). The CDR3, as DNA: TGTGCCAGCAGCCAAGATCTAAGGGACAGGGTTGGCTACACCTTC. This sequence encodes CASSQDLRDRVGYTF.

The V and J genes are TRBV6-2 or TRBV6-3 and TRBJ1-2, with TRBD1 matching over 7 bases. The CDR3 runs 17 residues. The junction had 14 bases not matched to a gene; V was cut back by 5 bases and J by 2 bases. Germline loops: CDR1 MNHEY, CDR2 SVGEGT. The CDR3 DNA is TGTGCCAGCAGTCCCATCGTACGGACAGGAGAAAACTATGGCTACACCTTC. This sequence encodes CASSPIVRTGENYGYTF.

The rearrangement links TRBV12-3 or TRBV12-4 to TRBJ2-5; a weak D match, TRBD2 (6 bases). There are 13 residues in the CDR3. V was trimmed by 3 bases and J by 3 bases, leaving 8 bases between them. The CDR3 bases are TGTGCCAGCAGTTTCCCGGGAGAAGAGACCCAGTACTTC. Protein sequence: CASSFPGEETQYF.

The chain joins TRBV7-9 to TRBJ2-5, with TRBD1 matching over 7 bases. Germline loops: CDR1 SEHNR, CDR2 FQNEAQ (reference sequence). Unmatched junction bases numbered 4, after V lost 4 bases and J lost 2 bases. The CDR3 totals 14 residues. The CDR3 DNA follows: TGTGCCAGCAGCTCCGGGACAGAACAAGAGACCCAGTACTTC. Amino acid sequence: CASSSGTEQETQYF.

This chain uses TRBV19 with TRBJ2-1, with 9 bases aligning to TRBD1. In germline, CDR1 is LNHDA, CDR2 SQIVND (reference sequence). V dropped 5 bases and J dropped 7; count of bases not matched to a gene: 6. This CDR3 region has 14 residues. In DNA form, the CDR3 reads TGTGCCAGTAGTCCGGGACAGGGTAGGAATGAGCAGTTCTTC. Protein: CASSPGQGRNEQFF.

The rearrangement joins TRBV7-9 to TRBJ2-7; 10 bases match TRBD2. Germline V lookup: CDR1 SEHNR, CDR2 FQNEAQ (reference sequence). The CDR3 loop spans 15 amino acids. V trimming: 1 base; J trimming: 6 bases; junction bases outside the gene matches: 6. The DNA for the CDR3 is TGTGCCAGCAGCTTAGAACCGGGACTAGCGAGCGAGCAGTACTTC. Translated, it gives CASSLEPGLASEQYF.

The V gene is TRBV4-3, the J gene TRBJ1-1, with 7 nucleotides matching TRBD1. The CDR3 sequence is 15 residues long. After removal of 4 bases from V and 6 bases from J, the junction contained 11 bases not matched to a gene. The V gene's germline CDR1 is LGHNA and CDR2 YSLEER. The CDR3 sequence: CASSPITGALAEAFF. The CDR3, as DNA: TGCGCCAGCAGCCCAATAACAGGGGCTCTCGCTGAAGCTTTCTTT.

This clone was observed once. This sequence joins TRBV30 and TRBJ2-5; TRBD2 might be the D (5 bases). V lost 3 bases and J 3 bases, leaving 11 bases between the germline ends. CDR1 and CDR2 (germline): GTSNPN, SVGIG (reference sequence). This CDR3 spans 13 amino acids. The CDR3 DNA reads as TGTGCCTGGAGCTACGGAGGTAAAGAGACCCAGTACTTC. Protein: CAWSYGGKETQYF. Looking up the rest from reference TRBV30 and TRBJ2-5 gives the full variable domain: SQTIHQWPATLVQPVGSPLSLECTVEGTSNPNLYWYRQAAGRGLQLLFYSVGIGQISSEVPQNLSASRPQDRQFILSSKKLLLSDSGFYLCAWSYGGKETQYFGPGTRLLVL.

The CDR3 nucleotides read TGTGCCAGCAGCCCGGGAGGGTTTTCACCCCTCCACTTT. Translation: CASSPGGFSPLHF. The chain recombines TRBV11-2 with TRBJ1-6; D is unclear. Between the trimmed V and J ends, which lost 5 bases and 9 bases, there was a span of 11 bases. There are 13 residues in the CDR3. Germline CDR1 is SGHAT and CDR2 is FQNNGV.

This chain connects TRBV7-5 to TRBJ1-2; the D call of TRBD1 is as the table states it, not checked on the DNA. TRBV7-5 has pseudogene status. The CDR3 is 16 residues long. The CDR3 sequence is CARSSNGTGVSYGYTF. DNA for the CDR3: TGTGCCAGAAGCTCGAATGGGACAGGCGTAAGCTATGGCTACACCTTC.

This clone was recorded only once. This chain's CDR3 is CASSSGGSTYEQYF. DNA of the CDR3: TGTGCCAGCAGCTCCGGGGGGTCGACCTACGAGCAGTACTTC. The gene calls are TRBV7-8 and TRBJ2-7; TRBD2 matches 7 bases. The ends lost 4 bases at V and 2 bases at J; junction bases unmatched: 5. Germline V CDR1 and CDR2: SGHVS, FQNEAQ. This CDR3 comprises 14 residues.